This TCR beta chain was obtained from a study of blood T cell repertoires in COVID-19. About the study: Some COVID-19 samples were acute and others convalescent; all came from the United States, Italy and Spain. From T cells, B-cell-depleted T cells, or PBMCs came the material, which was cDNA or gDNA.

As originally analysed: Amplification from reference gene primers served as the basis for estimated nucleated cell counts. TCRdb's copy holds only in-frame clones and misses some; the assay was immunoSEQ multiplex PCR. The V and J calls and clone size are taken from that table; D and trimming were inferred from the DNA. The sample includes about 380,000 clones, roughly 85% of them seen just once. The V gene's germline CDR1 is MNHEY and CDR2 SVGEGT. With 2 bases removed from V and 8 bases from J, the gap between germline ends came to 15 bases. This CDR3 is built from 14 residues. The chain has TRBV6-2 or TRBV6-3 and TRBJ1-1; a possible D gene is TRBD1 (5 bases). The sample consisted of peripheral blood. This clonotype was obtained from a woman aged 18-29 years with acute or convalescent COVID-19. In DNA form, the CDR3 reads TGTGCCAGCAGTTACCCTCATCAATCAGGGGAAGCTTTCTTT. Translated: CASSYPHQSGEAFF.